The clone carrying this T cell receptor beta chain was detected only a few times. Antigen unknown. CDR1 and CDR2 from the germline V gene are SNHLY and FYNNEI. This CDR3 has 13 residues. Deletions cut 7 bases from V and 5 bases from J, with 13 bases between. The data were taken from a study of response to subunit inactivated influenza vaccine. Study-wide findings and caveats: The authors proposed limited new T cell recruitment per seasonal influenza vaccination.

TCRdb re-analysed the RT-PCR reads in MiXCR, keeping a single row per CDR3 protein. The table records over 150,000 distinct CDR3 sequences, over 13% of them present only once. V usage is TRBV2 and J usage is TRBJ2-3; D remains ambiguous. This TCR derives from a man aged 45-65 years who received an inactivated influenza vaccine. Sequencing was performed on CD8+ T cells sorted from PBMCs, taken roughly 5 days after vaccination. CDR3 residues: CASMASALDTQYF. CDR3 bases: TGTGCCAGCATGGCTAGTGCATTAGATACGCAGTATTTT.